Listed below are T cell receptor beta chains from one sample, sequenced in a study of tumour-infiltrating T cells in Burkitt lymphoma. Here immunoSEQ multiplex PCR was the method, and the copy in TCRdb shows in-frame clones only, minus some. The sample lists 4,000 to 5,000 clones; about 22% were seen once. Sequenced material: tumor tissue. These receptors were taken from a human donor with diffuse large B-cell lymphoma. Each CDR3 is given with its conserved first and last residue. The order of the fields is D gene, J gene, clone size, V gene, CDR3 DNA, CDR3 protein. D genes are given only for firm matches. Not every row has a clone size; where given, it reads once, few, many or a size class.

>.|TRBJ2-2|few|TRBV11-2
TGTGCCAGCAGCTTAGATGGTTGGGGGAAAAGCACCGGGGAGCTGTTTTTT
CASSLDGWGKSTGELFF
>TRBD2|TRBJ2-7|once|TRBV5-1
TGCGCCAGCAGTTTGGGGGAGGGGATTTCCTACGAGCAGTACTTC
CASSLGEGISYEQYF
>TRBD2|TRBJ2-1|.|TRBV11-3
TGTGCCAGCAGCTTAGCAGCGGGGGACTACAATGAGCAGTTCTTC
CASSLAAGDYNEQFF
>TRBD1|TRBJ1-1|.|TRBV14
TGTGCCAGCAGCTATCTCAGGGGGCGCGAAGCTTTCTTT
CASSYLRGREAFF
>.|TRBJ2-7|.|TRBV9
TGTGCCAGCAGCGGAGGGGACCCAGTGGGAGACGAGCAGTACTTC
CASSGGDPVGDEQYF
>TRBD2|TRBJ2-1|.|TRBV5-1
TGCGCCAGCAGCTTGGACGGAGGGACTAGCGGGATGGGTGAGCAGTTCTTC
CASSLDGGTSGMGEQFF
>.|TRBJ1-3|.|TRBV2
TGTGCCAGCCCTACAGGGACTGGAAACACCATATATTTT
CASPTGTGNTIYF
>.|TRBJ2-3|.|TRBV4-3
TGCGCCAGCAGCCTACCTCTCGTCGGACTTACGCAGTATTTT
CASSLPLVGLTQYF
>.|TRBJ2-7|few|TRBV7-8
TGTGCCAGCAGCATCACAGGGTTCTACGAGCAGTACTTC
CASSITGFYEQYF
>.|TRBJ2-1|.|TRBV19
TGTGCCAGTAGGGTTGATGGCTACAATGAGCAGTTCTTC
CASRVDGYNEQFF
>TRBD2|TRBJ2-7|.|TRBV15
TGTGCCACCAGCAGAGGGGCCGGGAGGTACGAGCAGTACTTC
CATSRGAGRYEQYF